This T cell receptor (beta chain) derives from a study of OX40 agonist ivuxolimab in advanced cancers. For the study in its entirety: The costimulatory receptor OX40 (CD134) was targeted by ivuxolimab, a fully human IgG2 agonistic monoclonal antibody. Intravenous ivuxolimab was administered to patients every 2 weeks at six dose levels: 0.01, 0.1, 0.3, 1.5, 3 and 10 mg/kg. Patients were allowed to have had prior anti-PD-1, anti-PD-L1 or anti-CTLA-4 therapy, and 40% to 45% of the dose-escalation patients had been treated with checkpoint inhibitors. In the dose-escalation cohort, approximately 82% of patients were male, and the mean age was around 65 years with a range of 23 to 79. Among the roughly 50 dose-escalation patients, around 20 had hepatocellular carcinoma, approximately 15 melanoma, 9 renal cell carcinoma and 9 head and neck cancer. The paper covers the monotherapy dose-escalation part of the phase I ivuxolimab trial, which included N of about 56 patients. Partial responses were achieved by three dose-escalation patients, of whom one had hepatocellular carcinoma and two had cutaneous melanoma. Peripheral TCRbeta sequencing was intended to test whether TCR sequence diversity was altered and clonal T-cell expansion was caused by ivuxolimab. Overall results and qualifications from the work: After ivuxolimab, more expanded clones were found on average in CD8+ T cells than in CD4+ T cells. The antigen specificity of the peripheral T cells that underwent clonal expansion was not determined. Low levels of normalized T-cell clonal expansion were also seen in some patients who did not respond. At doses from 0.1 to 3.0 mg/kg, clonal expansion was seen in both CD4+ and CD8+ blood T cells between baseline and week 6. In the 0.1-3.0 mg/kg groups, partial responders had among the lowest normalized peripheral clonal expansion, particularly in CD8+ T cells.

V and J are truncated by 1 base and 5 bases respectively, leaving an intervening sequence of 12 bases. The CDR3 goes from the cysteine to the phenylalanine over 16 residues. Only the CDR3 region is kept as DNA, spanning 48 bases read in frame from base 1. CDR1 and CDR2, looked up from the germline V gene, are LGHNA and YSLEER. As regards this clone: Its specific antigen is unknown. It has no much larger one-base neighbor in the sample; base qualities were not kept.

The trial excluded patients who had a history of autoimmune disease or who were on systemic immunosuppression. Peripheral blood for TCR sequencing was drawn from every dose cohort at baseline, at cycle 4 day 1 and at cycle 7 day 1. The samples were taken from a phase I, first-in-human, multicenter, open-label dose-escalation trial of ivuxolimab. Adults with locally advanced or metastatic melanoma, renal cell carcinoma, hepatocellular carcinoma or head and neck squamous cell carcinoma were enrolled in the trial. CD4+ and CD8+ T cells were sorted separately from peripheral blood before TCR sequencing. Genomic DNA was isolated from the sorted cells so that the TCRbeta CDR3 region could be sequenced. TCRbeta CDR3 regions were sequenced using the immunoSEQ Assay. Drawn from immuneACCESS, this table holds only the in-frame rearrangements with V and J called that TCRdb kept. Clones are partly lost; checked studies trace under half to an unresolved V gene and leave the rest unexplained. The sample includes over 35,000 clones, with around 89% observed a single time. Roughly 0.58% of the sample rests with the top ten.

This TCR was sampled from an adult with an advanced solid tumor such as melanoma, head and neck, liver or kidney cancer. The rearranged segments are TRBV4-3 and TRBJ1-6, with the D gene call left open. Sequencing was performed on CD4+ or CD8+ T cells sorted from blood, taken in a trial of the OX40 agonist ivuxolimab. This receptor has the CDR3 CASSQVVPLNNSPLHF. Read as DNA, the sequence is TGCGCCAGCAGCCAAGTCGTTCCTCTTAATAATTCACCCCTCCACTTT.